This is a list of T cell receptor beta chains from one sample in a study of vaccination effects on CD4 cells after COVID-19. The method was immunoSEQ multiplex PCR; TCRdb's version includes in-frame clones alone and lacks a portion of them. The table records about 66,000 clones, around four fifths of them present only once. No cognate antigen is known for these TCRs. The sequencing used CD4+ T cells from PBMCs cultured with HCoV-OC43 spike peptides, collected after COVID-19 vaccination. The receptors shown here come from a human donor who received a COVID-19 vaccine. Both conserved end residues are part of each CDR3. A D gene is named only where the DNA matches it firmly. Part of the rows lack a size; the others show once, few, many or a class for expanded clones.

NA | TRBJ1-1 | TRBV6-5 | NA | CASSFRTGDTEAFF | TGTGCCAGCAGTTTCCGGACGGGGGACACTGAAGCTTTCTTT
NA | TRBJ1-2 | TRBV6-5 | NA | CASKEDWSYGYTF | TGTGCCAGCAAGGAGGACTGGAGCTATGGCTACACCTTC
NA | TRBJ1-2 | TRBV19 | NA | CASSTTQGYYGYTF | TGTGCCAGTAGTACCACTCAGGGTTACTATGGCTACACCTTC
TRBD2 | TRBJ2-5 | TRBV3-1/TRBV3-2 | once | CASSLIEGTSLGGTQYF | TGTGCCAGCAGCCTCATTGAGGGGACTAGCTTGGGGGGGACCCAGTACTTC
TRBD1 | TRBJ1-5 | TRBV6-5 | NA | CASRSGGRGPQHF | TGTGCCAGCAGATCAGGGGGGCGTGGGCCCCAGCATTTT
NA | TRBJ1-5 | TRBV6-6 | NA | CASSNDGVFEPQHF | TGTGCCAGCAGTAACGATGGGGTTTTTGAGCCCCAGCATTTT
NA | TRBJ1-1 | TRBV6-5 | NA | CATRMNTEAFF | TGTGCCACCCGCATGAACACTGAAGCTTTCTTT
NA | TRBJ1-6 | TRBV10-3 | few | CAISESIRSPLHF | TGTGCCATCAGTGAGTCTATAAGGTCACCCCTCCACTTT
NA | TRBJ2-6 | TRBV18 | NA | CASSPMKGSGANVLTF | TGTGCCAGCTCACCAATGAAGGGTTCCGGGGCCAACGTCCTGACTTTC
TRBD1 | TRBJ1-5 | TRBV28 | NA | CASSTRDSAYSNQPQHF | TGTGCCAGCAGTACCCGGGACAGTGCCTATAGCAATCAGCCCCAGCATTTT
NA | TRBJ2-2 | TRBV7-9 | few | CASSFEVVGFDTGELFF | TGTGCCAGCAGCTTCGAGGTTGTGGGGTTTGACACCGGGGAGCTGTTTTTT
TRBD1 | TRBJ2-5 | TRBV3-1/TRBV3-2 | NA | CASSRRGPETQYF | TGTGCCAGCAGCCGCAGGGGGCCGGAGACCCAGTACTTC
TRBD1 | TRBJ2-2 | TRBV6-1 | NA | CASNRQGPVPGELFF | TGTGCCAGCAACCGACAGGGGCCTGTCCCCGGGGAGCTGTTTTTT
NA | TRBJ2-5 | TRBV5-6 | NA | CASSSRWTVGETQYF | TGTGCCAGCAGCTCACGCTGGACGGTGGGAGAGACCCAGTACTTC
NA | TRBJ2-5 | TRBV2 | NA | CASSRGQETQYF | TGTGCCAGCAGCAGGGGACAAGAGACCCAGTACTTC
NA | TRBJ1-2 | TRBV28 | NA | CASSLTGGGVGYTF | TGTGCCAGCAGTTTAACTGGGGGCGGGGTTGGCTACACCTTC